This is a list of T cell receptor beta chains from one sample in a study of T cells in Graves' hyperthyroidism and ophthalmopathy. MiXCR, run by TCRdb on the multiplex PCR reads, gives a single entry per CDR3 protein. The sample includes more than 550,000 distinct CDR3 sequences, approximately 18% seen only once; the top ten take over 15%. The sequencing sample was made of blood. These receptors originate from a woman aged 45-59 years with Graves' hyperthyroidism that later progressed to Graves' ophthalmopathy. Each CDR3 is given with its conserved first and last residue. A D gene is named only where the DNA matches it firmly.

D	V	J	CDR3
NA	TRBV2	TRBJ2-2	CASSERDYKFGELFF
TRBD1	TRBV19	TRBJ2-5	CASSLDRAVETQYF
TRBD1	TRBV30	TRBJ2-5	CAWIGGTGGRETQYF
NA	TRBV7-3	TRBJ1-4	CASSLGSLTSPVNEKLFF
TRBD1	TRBV27	TRBJ1-1	CASSFRDSEAFF
NA	TRBV7-9	TRBJ2-5	CASSWGLETQYF
NA	TRBV20-1	TRBJ1-5	CSARDQRGVSQPQHF
NA	TRBV27	TRBJ2-1	CASSFNGAVGEQFF
NA	TRBV7-9	TRBJ2-5	CASSPNKAVEETQYF
TRBD1	TRBV6-1	TRBJ1-2	CAIQGQGFGYTF
NA	TRBV6-6	TRBJ1-2	CASSYIGTYGYTF
NA	TRBV5-1	TRBJ2-2	CASSTGAGNTGELFF
TRBD2	TRBV12-3/TRBV12-4	TRBJ2-5	CASSLLVGGGLGETQYF
TRBD2	TRBV5-4	TRBJ2-7	CASSLSSGFYEQYF
TRBD2	TRBV12-3/TRBV12-4	TRBJ2-3	CASSFYTSGGLSHTDTQYF
TRBD2	TRBV7-2	TRBJ2-5	CASTSGASGYQETQYF
NA	TRBV29-1	TRBJ1-4	CSVEVLEQGWEKLFF
NA	TRBV10-3	TRBJ1-2	CAISESPGAAVLGYTF
NA	TRBV9	TRBJ1-1	CASSVQGTGEAFF
NA	TRBV2	TRBJ2-1	CASSDPGTHNEQFF
NA	TRBV7-7	TRBJ2-5	CASSLGPTRQETQYF
TRBD1	TRBV3-1	TRBJ2-1	CASSQVGGERDEQFF
TRBD1	TRBV19	TRBJ2-1	CASSPEGQVRHEQFF
NA	TRBV30	TRBJ2-2	CAWTAPAVTNTGELFF
TRBD1	TRBV2	TRBJ1-5	CASSEFAGGYSNQPQHF
NA	TRBV28	TRBJ1-5	CASSSQLTQPQHF
NA	TRBV4-2	TRBJ2-3	CASSQGGGPDTDTQYF
NA	TRBV11-2	TRBJ1-2	CASRESLLGGYTF
NA	TRBV4-1	TRBJ1-5	CASSQDPPGAPRPQHF
NA	TRBV5-4	TRBJ2-5	CASSIQGAGETQYF
NA	TRBV7-8	TRBJ1-2	CASSHPLDPENYGYTF
NA	TRBV3-1	TRBJ2-3	CASSQIGGGRPDTQYF
TRBD1	TRBV10-3	TRBJ1-2	CAISESKTGANYGYTF
NA	TRBV5-1	TRBJ1-1	CASSLGVGSGTEAFF
TRBD1	TRBV3-1	TRBJ2-1	CASSPDRGGYNEQFF
NA	TRBV25-1	TRBJ2-7	CASSDSGTRRTYEQYF
NA	TRBV29-1	TRBJ1-5	CSVAVEGTNQPQHF
NA	TRBV24-1	TRBJ1-5	CATAAGSDQPQHF
TRBD1	TRBV29-1	TRBJ1-4	CSVEEDRGSGLFF
NA	TRBV18	TRBJ2-2	CASSPIKGDTGELFF
NA	TRBV2	TRBJ1-4	CASLGGRSTNEKLFF
NA	TRBV3-1	TRBJ2-7	CASSHKGGYEQYF
NA	TRBV6-2/TRBV6-3	TRBJ2-3	CASRENGADTQYF
TRBD1	TRBV9	TRBJ2-2	CASSPSPGTGALHTGELFF
NA	TRBV20-1	TRBJ1-2	CSARDPYIHGYGYTF
NA	TRBV12-3/TRBV12-4	TRBJ1-1	CASSHGMVSVNTEAFF
NA	TRBV20-1	TRBJ2-1	CSARDPGGSSYNEQFF
NA	TRBV5-6	TRBJ2-7	CASSLVRDPTYEQYF
NA	TRBV7-9	TRBJ1-2	CASSLGETVRSGYTF
NA	TRBV10-3	TRBJ1-3	CAIMTGTSGNTIYF
TRBD1	TRBV30	TRBJ1-2	CAWAGQASGYTF
NA	TRBV2	TRBJ2-7	CASSDLVYEQYF
NA	TRBV30	TRBJ2-2	CAWRDRSRGELFF
TRBD1	TRBV3-1	TRBJ1-6	CASRHRTGGVDSPLHF
NA	TRBV9	TRBJ2-7	CASSVRSEGGEQYF